This T cell receptor beta chain was documented in a study of Ad26.COV2.S vaccination and SARS-CoV-2 variants. Study as a whole: Intramuscular Ad26.COV2.S at 5x10^10 or 1x10^11 viral particles.

Sequencing used immunoSEQ multiplex PCR; TCRdb keeps in-frame clones, though not all of them. Seen here are hundreds of thousands of clones, approximately 92% observed once, and the top ten hold about 12%. Specified treatment: roughly 18 received Ad26.COV2.S at low or high dose, single or two shots; roughly five received placebo; per-sample allocation not given. Collection of the samples took place on day 63 after the first injection of vaccine or placebo. Boston hosted the donor, who was an adult aged 18-55 years. The vaccine antigen was prefusion-stabilized Wuhan SARS-CoV-2 spike. This clone was seen once. What it binds is unknown. CDR1 is MNHEY, CDR2 SMNVEV, per germline (reference sequence). With 8 bases clipped from V and 4 bases from J, the junction kept 15 bases outside the gene matches. The CDR3 is 18 amino acids. Overall study results and limits: Greater spike-specific TCR breadth was seen in vaccine recipients than in placebo recipients.

The clonotype was recovered from a person aged 18-65 years who received the Ad26.COV2.S COVID-19 vaccine or a placebo. This chain connects TRBV27 to TRBJ2-5; 14 bases line up with TRBD2. Sequenced here: peripheral blood, sampled in a trial of Ad26.COV2.S vaccine versus placebo. The chain's CDR3 is CASSDRRETSGRGETQYF. The CDR3, as DNA: TGTGCCAGCTCTGATCGGAGGGAGACTAGCGGGAGGGGAGAGACCCAGTACTTC.